A single TCR beta chain is shown here with its context. Its binding antigen is unknown. No qualities accompany the bases; no much larger clone lies one base away. The sample is drawn from a study of blood T cell repertoires in COVID-19 (dated by TCRdb to the early 2020s). Notes on the research overall: Samples from collaborators originated in the United States, Italy and Spain and spanned both the acute and convalescent phases of COVID-19. The repertoires were released in a freely available public database meant as a resource for research on the immune response to SARS-CoV-2. The sample metadata nearly always contained a de-identified subject ID, COVID-19 status, age in years and sex. The material from the prospective study consisted of cDNA or gDNA derived from T cells, B-cell-depleted T cells, or PBMCs. Deeply sampled blood TCRbeta repertoires from subjects exposed to, actively infected with, or recovered from COVID-19 were included in the dataset. Where available, HLA class I and class II types were taken from metadata supplied by the sample provider and were not determined by assay-based typing. The samples were drawn from two sources: the first 160 participants of the ongoing ImmuneRACE study, and 950 to 1,500 subjects contributed by 6 global collaborators.

The collaborating institutions used their own protocols to collect whole blood in K2EDTA tubes. Collaborator samples were shipped for TCRbeta analysis as frozen whole blood, isolated PBMCs, or DNA extracted from either sample type. The immunoSEQ Assay, a bias-controlled multiplex PCR, was used to amplify TCRbeta CDR3 regions from genomic DNA. Concerning the study's data processing: The number of nucleated cells in each sample was estimated by amplification of reference gene primers within the assay. Sequence reads were collapsed and filtered to measure the absolute abundance of every unique TCRbeta CDR3 rearrangement. For each sample, productive Simpson clonality was calculated as the square root of Simpson's diversity index across productive rearrangements. The source is immuneACCESS, and TCRdb retained only in-frame sequences with V and J called. Part of the clones is not carried over; for the studies checked, unresolved V genes explain less than half of this, and the remainder is unexplained. V, J and clone size derive from that table, while D and trimming were established from the DNA sequence. The sample table holds roughly 320,000 clones, of which 70% to 90% were seen once. Roughly 7.8% of the sample is in the top ten clones.

Relative to germline, V is 6 bases shorter and J is 0 bases shorter, with 9 bases between their ends. Its CDR3 holds 14 amino acids, cysteine through phenylalanine. Only the CDR3 DNA is retained, 42 bases long and in frame from the first base. The germline V gene (reference sequence) gives CDR1 as LGHDT and CDR2 as YNNKEL. General study outcomes and caveats: How much clinical and demographic metadata was included differed by source and by participant, and the metadata was provided uncurated.

Source material: peripheral blood. The sequence came from a human donor in a cohort sampled during active COVID-19. The V and J segments used are TRBV3-1 (or the pseudogene TRBV3-2) and TRBJ2-1; no D gene is confidently identified. The CDR3 amino acid sequence is: CASRAENSYNEQFF. The DNA sequence is TGTGCCAGCAGGGCGGAGAACTCCTACAATGAGCAGTTCTTC.